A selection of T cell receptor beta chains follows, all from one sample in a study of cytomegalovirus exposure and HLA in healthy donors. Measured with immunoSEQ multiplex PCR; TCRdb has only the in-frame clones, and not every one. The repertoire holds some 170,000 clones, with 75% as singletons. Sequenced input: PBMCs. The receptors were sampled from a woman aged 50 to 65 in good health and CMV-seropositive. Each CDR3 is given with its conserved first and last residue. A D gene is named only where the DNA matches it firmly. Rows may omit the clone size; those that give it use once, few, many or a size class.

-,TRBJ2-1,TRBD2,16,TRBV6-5,CASSYSSTSGWDEQFF,TGTGCCAGCAGTTACTCGTCCACTAGCGGTTGGGATGAGCAGTTCTTC
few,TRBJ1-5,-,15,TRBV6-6,CASSYEDSRYQPQHF,TGTGCCAGCAGTTACGAAGACAGCAGATATCAGCCCCAGCATTTT
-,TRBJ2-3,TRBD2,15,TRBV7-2,CASSFGGGNTDTQYF,TGTGCCAGCAGCTTCGGCGGGGGTAACACAGATACGCAGTATTTT
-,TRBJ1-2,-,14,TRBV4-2,CASSQVEGDYGYTF,TGTGCCAGCAGCCAAGTTGAGGGGGACTATGGCTACACCTTC
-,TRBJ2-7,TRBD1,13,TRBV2,CASGDRQGHEQYF,TGTGCCAGCGGTGATAGACAGGGACACGAGCAGTACTTC
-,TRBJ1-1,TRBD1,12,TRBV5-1,CASSLDRGEGLF,TGCGCCAGCAGCTTGGACAGGGGAGAAGGTCTCTTT
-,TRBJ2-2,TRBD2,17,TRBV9,CASSVVAGGPGTGELFF,TGTGCCAGCAGCGTAGTAGCGGGGGGGCCCGGCACCGGGGAGCTGTTTTTT
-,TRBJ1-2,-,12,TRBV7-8,CASSTPGRGYTF,TGTGCCAGCAGCACCCCGGGTAGGGGCTACACCTTC
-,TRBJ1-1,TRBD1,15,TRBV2,CASIRTGNMNTEAFF,TGTGCCAGCATTCGGACAGGGAACATGAACACTGAAGCTTTCTTT
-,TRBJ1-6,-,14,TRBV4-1,CASSRPEVNSPLHF,TGCGCCAGCAGCCGCCCAGAGGTCAATTCACCCCTCCACTTT
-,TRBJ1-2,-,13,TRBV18,CASSPSGDSGYTF,TGTGCCAGCTCTCCCTCAGGGGATAGTGGCTACACCTTC
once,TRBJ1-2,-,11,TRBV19,CASRSGVGYTF,TGTGCCAGTAGGAGCGGGGTTGGCTACACCTTC
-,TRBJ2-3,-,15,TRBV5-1,CASSGGTVSTDTQYF,TGCGCCAGCAGCGGAGGGACAGTGAGCACAGATACGCAGTATTTT
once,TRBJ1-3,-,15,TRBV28,CASSLVRNSGNTIYF,TGTGCCAGCAGTTTAGTCAGAAACTCTGGAAACACCATATATTTT
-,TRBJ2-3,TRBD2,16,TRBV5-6,CASSLALAGGLNTQYF,TGTGCCAGCAGCTTGGCATTAGCGGGGGGGCTTAATACGCAGTATTTT
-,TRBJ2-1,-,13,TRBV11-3,CASSVNMDNEQFF,TGTGCCAGCAGCGTAAACATGGACAATGAGCAGTTCTTC
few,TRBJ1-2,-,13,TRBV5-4,CASSLQGPYGYTF,TGTGCCAGCAGCTTACAGGGTCCCTATGGCTACACCTTC
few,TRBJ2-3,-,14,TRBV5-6,CASTGSSRGDTQYF,TGTGCCAGCACCGGGTCATCTCGGGGGGATACGCAGTATTTT
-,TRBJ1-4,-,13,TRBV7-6,CASTTGQGEKLFF,TGTGCCAGCACCACCGGTCAGGGAGAAAAACTGTTTTTT
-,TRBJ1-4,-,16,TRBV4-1,CASSQVGRGSAEKLFF,TGCGCCAGCAGCCAAGTAGGACGGGGATCCGCTGAAAAACTGTTTTTT
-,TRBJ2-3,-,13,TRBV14,CASKIGGTDTQYF,TGTGCCAGCAAAATCGGAGGCACAGATACGCAGTATTTT
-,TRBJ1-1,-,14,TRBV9,CASSVVEVNTEAFF,TGTGCCAGCAGCGTAGTAGAGGTGAACACTGAAGCTTTCTTT
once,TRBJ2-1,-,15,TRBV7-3,CASSSRRSSYNEQFF,TGTGCCAGCAGCTCCCGCAGAAGCTCCTACAATGAGCAGTTCTTC
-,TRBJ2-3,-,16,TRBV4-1,CASSLRGDESTDTQYF,TGCGCCAGCAGCCTGCGGGGAGACGAGTCCACAGATACGCAGTATTTT
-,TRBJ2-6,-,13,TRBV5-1,CASSFLGANVLTF,TGCGCCAGCAGCTTTCTCGGGGCCAACGTCCTGACTTTC
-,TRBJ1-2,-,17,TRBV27,CASSLSRDGQGNYGYTF,TGTGCCAGCAGTTTATCCCGGGACGGCCAGGGGAACTATGGCTACACCTTC
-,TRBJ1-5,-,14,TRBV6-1,CATPNRVSNQPQHF,TGTGCCACCCCGAACAGGGTTAGCAATCAGCCCCAGCATTTT
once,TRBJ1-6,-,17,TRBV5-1,CASSLVPLGGDNSPLHF,TGCGCCAGCAGCTTGGTCCCATTAGGAGGAGATAATTCACCCCTCCACTTT
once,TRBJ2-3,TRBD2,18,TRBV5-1,CASSSGRGGPPHTDTQYF,TGCGCCAGCAGCTCGGGGCGGGGGGGCCCTCCACACACAGATACGCAGTATTTT
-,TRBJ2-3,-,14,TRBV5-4,CASSSLQGADTQYF,TGTGCCAGCAGCTCTTTACAGGGCGCAGATACGCAGTATTTT
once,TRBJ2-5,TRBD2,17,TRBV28,CASSLSTREGYRKTQYF,TGTGCCAGCAGTTTATCCACCCGGGAGGGCTATCGGAAGACCCAGTACTTC
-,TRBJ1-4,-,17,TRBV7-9,CASSLQGLNAPNEKLFF,TGTGCCAGCAGCCTACAGGGATTGAATGCCCCTAATGAAAAACTGTTTTTT
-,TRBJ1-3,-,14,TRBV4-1,CASRPIQGIDTIYF,TGCGCCAGCAGACCAATTCAGGGGATCGACACCATATATTTT
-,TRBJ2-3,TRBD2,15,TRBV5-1,CASSLQPGGKDTQYF,TGCGCCAGCAGCCTTCAACCGGGGGGGAAAGATACGCAGTATTTT
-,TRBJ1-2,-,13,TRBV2,CASSDAGGDGYTF,TGTGCCAGCAGTGATGCAGGCGGGGATGGCTACACCTTC
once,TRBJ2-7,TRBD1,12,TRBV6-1,CASSRRGREQYF,TGTGCCAGCAGCCGTAGGGGGCGCGAGCAGTACTTC
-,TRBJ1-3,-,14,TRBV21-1,CASTLQSSGNTIYF,TGTGCCAGCACCCTACAGAGCTCTGGAAACACCATATATTTT
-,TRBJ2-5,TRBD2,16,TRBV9,CASSVDAGGGQETQYF,TGTGCCAGCAGCGTAGACGCGGGGGGCGGACAAGAGACCCAGTACTTC
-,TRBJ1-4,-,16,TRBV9,CASSAQGLATNEKLFF,TGTGCCAGCAGCGCGCAGGGATTGGCAACTAATGAAAAACTGTTTTTT
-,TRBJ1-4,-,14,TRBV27,CASGRGSGNEKLFF,TGTGCCAGCGGGCGGGGGTCGGGGAATGAAAAACTGTTTTTT
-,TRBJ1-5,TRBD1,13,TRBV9,CASTRQGGQPQHF,TGTGCCAGCACACGACAGGGAGGTCAGCCCCAGCATTTT
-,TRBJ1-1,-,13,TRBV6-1,CASGDRPNTEAFF,TGTGCCAGCGGCGACAGGCCGAACACTGAAGCTTTCTTT
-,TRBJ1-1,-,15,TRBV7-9,CASSLVSGQGSEAFF,TGTGCCAGCAGCTTAGTTAGTGGGCAGGGGAGTGAAGCTTTCTTT
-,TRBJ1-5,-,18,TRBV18,CASSPYHPKGGDNQPQHF,TGTGCCAGCTCACCGTACCACCCCAAAGGGGGGGACAATCAGCCCCAGCATTTT
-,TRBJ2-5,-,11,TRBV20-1,CSGQFQETQYF,TGCAGCGGACAGTTCCAAGAGACCCAGTACTTC
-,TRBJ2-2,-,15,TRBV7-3,CASSFWARGTGELFF,TGTGCCAGCAGCTTTTGGGCCAGGGGAACCGGGGAGCTGTTTTTT
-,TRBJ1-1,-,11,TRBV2,CASPAGTEAFF,TGTGCCAGCCCGGCCGGGACAGAAGCTTTCTTT
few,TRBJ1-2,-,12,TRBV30,CAWSWTADGYTF,TGTGCCTGGAGCTGGACAGCAGATGGCTACACCTTC
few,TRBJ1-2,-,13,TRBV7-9,CASSLGENYGYTF,TGTGCCAGCAGCTTAGGGGAGAACTATGGCTACACCTTC
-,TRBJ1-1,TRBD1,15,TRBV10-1,CASSRGRTRDTEAFF,TGCGCCAGCAGCAGGGGGCGCACCCGTGACACTGAAGCTTTCTTT
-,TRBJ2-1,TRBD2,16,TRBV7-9,CASSPATSASYNEQFF,TGTGCCAGCAGCCCGGCGACTAGCGCTTCCTACAATGAGCAGTTCTTC
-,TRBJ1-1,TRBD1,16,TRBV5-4,CASSDFPGQGTTEAFF,TGTGCCAGCAGCGACTTTCCGGGACAGGGGACCACTGAAGCTTTCTTT
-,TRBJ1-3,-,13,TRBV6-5,CASSRGHRNTIYF,TGTGCCAGCAGCCGGGGACACAGAAACACCATATATTTT
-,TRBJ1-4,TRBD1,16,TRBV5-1,CASSRDRAATNEKLFF,TGCGCCAGCAGCCGGGACAGGGCTGCAACTAATGAAAAACTGTTTTTT
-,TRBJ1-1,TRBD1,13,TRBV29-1,CSVEEQGETEAFF,TGCAGCGTTGAAGAACAGGGGGAGACTGAAGCTTTCTTT
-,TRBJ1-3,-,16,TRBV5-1,CASSLVGVRGGNTIYF,TGCGCCAGCAGCTTGGTTGGGGTTCGGGGAGGAAACACCATATATTTT
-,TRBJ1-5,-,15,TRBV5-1,CASSPSSGYNQPQHF,TGCGCCAGCAGCCCCTCCTCAGGATACAATCAGCCCCAGCATTTT